This TCR beta chain was recovered during a study of T-cell memory formation after mild COVID-19. Via MiXCR, TCRdb re-called the 5' RACE reads, giving one row per CDR3 protein. The sample contains roughly 13,000 distinct CDR3 sequences, about 14% of which appear only once. This clonotype was picked up many times. CDR3 size: 13 residues. The V gene lost 2 bases and the J gene lost 0 bases, with 5 bases spanning the gap. Germline lookup yields CDR1 MNHNY and CDR2 SVGAGI (reference sequence). The genes are TRBV6-6 and TRBJ2-7; no firm D call. This receptor was identified in a man aged 18 to 30 who had mild COVID-19 (a few samples of this study predate the infection). Cell type and time point are not known. Input material: PBMCs or a T cell subset sorted from them (not recorded which). The CDR3 DNA reads TGTGCCAGCAGTTACACCCGCTCCTACGAGCAGTACTTC. It encodes CASSYTRSYEQYF.